This T cell receptor beta chain was recorded in a study of cytomegalovirus exposure and HLA in healthy donors. On the study more broadly: Early released data had about 85 million unique TCRs, all coming from HLA-typed donors.

A multiplex PCR was run with 60 Vbeta primers and 13 Jbeta primers. Clones were sequenced by immunoSEQ multiplex PCR, and TCRdb holds only the in-frame ones, with some missing. Here the sample spans about 180,000 clones, approximately 80% being singletons. Germline CDR1 and CDR2: MNHEY and SMNVEV (reference sequence). Trimming took off 8 bases at V and 3 bases at J, with 13 bases between the two ends. The length of the CDR3 is 13 residues. J is TRBJ1-1 and V is TRBV27; TRBD1 is a possible D gene (5 bases). Sample: PBMCs. This clonotype originated in a girl aged 2-10 years in good health and CMV-seropositive. CDR3 region: CASSGAPYTEAFF. CDR3 DNA sequence: TGTGCCAGCTCTGGGGCCCCTTACACTGAAGCTTTCTTT.